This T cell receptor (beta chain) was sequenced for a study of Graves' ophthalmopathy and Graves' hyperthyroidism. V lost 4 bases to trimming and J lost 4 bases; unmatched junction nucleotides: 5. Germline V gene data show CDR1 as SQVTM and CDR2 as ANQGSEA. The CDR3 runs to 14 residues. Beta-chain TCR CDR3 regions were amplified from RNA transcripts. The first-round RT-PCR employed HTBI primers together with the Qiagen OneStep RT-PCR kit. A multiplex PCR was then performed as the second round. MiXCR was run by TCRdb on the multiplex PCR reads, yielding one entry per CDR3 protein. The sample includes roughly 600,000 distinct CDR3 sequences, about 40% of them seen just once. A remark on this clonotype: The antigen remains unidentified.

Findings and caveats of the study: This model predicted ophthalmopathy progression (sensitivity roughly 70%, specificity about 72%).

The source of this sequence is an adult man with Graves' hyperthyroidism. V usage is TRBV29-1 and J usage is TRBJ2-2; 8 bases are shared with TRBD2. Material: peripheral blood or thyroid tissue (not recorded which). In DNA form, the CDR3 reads TGCAGCGTTGGCACGACTAGCGTCACCGGGGAGCTGTTTTTT. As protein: CSVGTTSVTGELFF.